Listed here are 3 T cell receptor beta chains from one sample, sequenced in a study of blood T cell repertoires in COVID-19. Here immunoSEQ multiplex PCR was the method, and the copy in TCRdb shows in-frame clones only, minus some. The sample has a few hundred thousand clones, 90% seen once. The sequenced material came from peripheral blood. The receptors stem from a woman aged 55-75 years with COVID-19, enrolled during active disease.

The chain joins TRBV3-1 (or the pseudogene TRBV3-2) to TRBJ2-7; TRBD2 agrees at 9 bases. In germline, CDR1 is LGHDT, CDR2 YNNKEL (reference sequence). This CDR3 is built from 14 residues. The junction had 7 bases not matched to a gene; V was cut back by 7 bases and J by 3 bases. The CDR3 DNA sequence: TGTGCCAGCACCCTAAGCGGGGGGAGCTACGAGCAGTACTTC. It translates to CASTLSGGSYEQYF.

A single count supports this clone. The J gene is TRBJ1-4, the V gene TRBV19, with a weak D call TRBD1 (5 bases). The ends were cut back, 0 bases at V and 3 bases at J, with 8 bases in the middle. Germline CDR1 and CDR2: LNHDA and SQIVND (reference sequence). The CDR3 contains 15 residues. The CDR3 DNA is TGTGCCAGTAGTATAGATCGGGGGGCTAATGAAAAACTGTTTTTT. Translated: CASSIDRGANEKLFF. The variable domain in full, completed from reference TRBV19 and TRBJ1-4, reads DGGITQSPKYLFRKEGQNVTLSCEQNLNHDAMYWYRQDPGQGLRLIYYSQIVNDFQKGDIAEGYSVSREKKESFPLTVTSAQKNPTAFYLCASSIDRGANEKLFFGSGTQLSVL.

As for this clone: This CDR3 is also generated by other DNA sequences in the sample. The V and J genes are TRBV7-9 and TRBJ1-2, with D uncertain. The CDR3 loop spans 12 amino acids. CDR1 SEHNR and CDR2 FQNEAQ come from the germline V gene (reference sequence). Trimming removed 2 bases at V and 5 bases at J, with 6 bases between. In nucleotides, the CDR3 is TGTGCCAGCAGCTTAACGGGGTATGGCTACACCTTC. Protein sequence: CASSLTGYGYTF.